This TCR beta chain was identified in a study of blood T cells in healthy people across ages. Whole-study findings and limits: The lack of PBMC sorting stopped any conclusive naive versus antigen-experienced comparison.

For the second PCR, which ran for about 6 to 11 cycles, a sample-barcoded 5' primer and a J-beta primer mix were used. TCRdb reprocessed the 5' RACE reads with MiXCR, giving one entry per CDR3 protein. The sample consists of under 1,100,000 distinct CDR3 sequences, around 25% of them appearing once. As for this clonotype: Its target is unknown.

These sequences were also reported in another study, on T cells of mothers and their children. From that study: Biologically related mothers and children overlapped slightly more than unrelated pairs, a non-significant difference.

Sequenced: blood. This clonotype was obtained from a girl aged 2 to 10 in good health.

For the CDR3, the DNA is TGCAGTGCTATGTTCTTGGACGAGCAGTACTTC. Protein: CSAMFLDEQYF. The rearrangement links TRBV20-1 to TRBJ2-5; D uncertain. The assigned J gene may be wrong: the sequence end matches TRBJ2-7 better. CDR1 and CDR2 from the germline V gene are DFQATT and SNEGSKA (reference sequence). The CDR3 totals 11 residues.